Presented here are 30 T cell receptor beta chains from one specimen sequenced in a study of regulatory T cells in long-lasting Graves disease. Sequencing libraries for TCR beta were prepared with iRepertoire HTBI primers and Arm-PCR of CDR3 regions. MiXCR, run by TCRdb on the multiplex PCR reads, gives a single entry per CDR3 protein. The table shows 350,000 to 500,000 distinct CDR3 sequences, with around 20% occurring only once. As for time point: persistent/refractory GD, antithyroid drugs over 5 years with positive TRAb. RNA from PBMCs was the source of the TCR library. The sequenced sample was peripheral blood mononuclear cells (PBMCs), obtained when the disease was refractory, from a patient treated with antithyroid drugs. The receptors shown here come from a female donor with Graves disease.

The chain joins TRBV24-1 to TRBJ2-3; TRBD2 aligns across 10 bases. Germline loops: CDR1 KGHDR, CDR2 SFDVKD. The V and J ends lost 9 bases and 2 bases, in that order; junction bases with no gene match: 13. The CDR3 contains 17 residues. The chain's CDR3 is CATGTSASGRFTDTQYF. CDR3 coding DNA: TGTGCCACCGGAACTAGTGCTAGCGGGAGATTCACAGATACGCAGTATTTT.

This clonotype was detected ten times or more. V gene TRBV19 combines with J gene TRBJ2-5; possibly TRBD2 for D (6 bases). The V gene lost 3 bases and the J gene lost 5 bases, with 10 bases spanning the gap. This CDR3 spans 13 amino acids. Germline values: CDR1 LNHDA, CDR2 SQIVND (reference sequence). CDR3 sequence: CASSIGSAETQYF. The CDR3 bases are TGTGCCAGTAGTATCGGGAGTGCGGAGACCCAGTACTTC.

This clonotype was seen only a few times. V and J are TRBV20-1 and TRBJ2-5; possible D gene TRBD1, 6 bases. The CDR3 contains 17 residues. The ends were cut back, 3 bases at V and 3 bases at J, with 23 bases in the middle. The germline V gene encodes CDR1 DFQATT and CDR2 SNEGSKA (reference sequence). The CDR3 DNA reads TGCAGTGCTAGGGAGAGGCCTCAGGGGTTTGGGGAAGAGACCCAGTACTTC. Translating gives CSARERPQGFGEETQYF.

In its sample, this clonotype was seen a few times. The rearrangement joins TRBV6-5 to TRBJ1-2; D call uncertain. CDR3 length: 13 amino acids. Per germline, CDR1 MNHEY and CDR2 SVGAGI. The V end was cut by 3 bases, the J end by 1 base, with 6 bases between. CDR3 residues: CASSYLYNYGYTF. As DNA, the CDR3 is TGTGCCAGCAGTTATCTTTATAACTATGGCTACACCTTC.

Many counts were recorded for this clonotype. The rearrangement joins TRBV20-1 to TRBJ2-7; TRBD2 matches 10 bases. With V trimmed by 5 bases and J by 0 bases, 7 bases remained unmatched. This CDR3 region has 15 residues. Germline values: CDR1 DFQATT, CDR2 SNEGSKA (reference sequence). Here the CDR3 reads CSAEIAGGPSYEQYF. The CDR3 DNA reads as TGCAGTGCTGAGATAGCGGGAGGTCCCTCCTACGAGCAGTACTTC.

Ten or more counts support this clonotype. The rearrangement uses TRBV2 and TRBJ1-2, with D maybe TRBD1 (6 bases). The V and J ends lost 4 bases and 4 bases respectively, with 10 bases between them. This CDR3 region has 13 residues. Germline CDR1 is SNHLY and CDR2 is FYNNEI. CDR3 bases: TGTGCCAGCAGTGTCGTCAGGGGCTATGGCTACACCTTC. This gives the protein CASSVVRGYGYTF.

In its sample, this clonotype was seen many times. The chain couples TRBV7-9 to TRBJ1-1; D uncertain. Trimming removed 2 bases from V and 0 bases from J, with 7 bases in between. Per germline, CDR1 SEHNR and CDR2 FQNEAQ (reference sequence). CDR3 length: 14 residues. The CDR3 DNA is TGTGCCAGCAGCTTAAATACAGTGAACACTGAAGCTTTCTTT. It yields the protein CASSLNTVNTEAFF.

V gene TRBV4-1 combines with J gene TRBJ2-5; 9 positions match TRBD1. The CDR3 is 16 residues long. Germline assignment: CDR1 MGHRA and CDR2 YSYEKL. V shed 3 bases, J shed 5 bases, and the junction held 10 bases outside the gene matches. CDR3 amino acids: CASSQAGTGIGETQYF. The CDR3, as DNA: TGCGCCAGCAGCCAGGCCGGGACAGGGATTGGGGAGACCCAGTACTTC.

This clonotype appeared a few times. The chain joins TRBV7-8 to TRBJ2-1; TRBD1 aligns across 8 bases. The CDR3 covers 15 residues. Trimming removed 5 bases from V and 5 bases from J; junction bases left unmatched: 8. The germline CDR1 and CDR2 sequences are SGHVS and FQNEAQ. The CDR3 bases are TGTGCCAGCAGCCAATCCGGGACAGGCAACAATGAGCAGTTCTTC. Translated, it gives CASSQSGTGNNEQFF.

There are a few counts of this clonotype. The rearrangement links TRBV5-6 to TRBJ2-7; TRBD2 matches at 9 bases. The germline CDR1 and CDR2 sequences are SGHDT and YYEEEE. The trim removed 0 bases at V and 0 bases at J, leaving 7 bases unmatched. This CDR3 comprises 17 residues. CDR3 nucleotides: TGTGCCAGCAGCTTGGCCGATCTAGCGGGACACTCCTACGAGCAGTACTTC. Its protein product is CASSLADLAGHSYEQYF.

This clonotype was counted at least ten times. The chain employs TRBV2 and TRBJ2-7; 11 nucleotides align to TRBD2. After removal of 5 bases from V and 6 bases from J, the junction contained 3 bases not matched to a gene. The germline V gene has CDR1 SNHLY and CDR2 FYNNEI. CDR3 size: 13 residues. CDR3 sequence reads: CASSRGLAGEQYF. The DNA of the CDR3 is TGTGCCAGCAGTCGAGGACTAGCGGGCGAGCAGTACTTC.

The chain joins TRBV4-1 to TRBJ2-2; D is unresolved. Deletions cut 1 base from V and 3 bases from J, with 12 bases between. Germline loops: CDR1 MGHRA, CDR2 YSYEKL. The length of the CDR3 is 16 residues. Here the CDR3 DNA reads TGCGCCAGCAGCCAAGGTTTTGTGAGATACACCGGGGAGCTGTTTTTT. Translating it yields CASSQGFVRYTGELFF.

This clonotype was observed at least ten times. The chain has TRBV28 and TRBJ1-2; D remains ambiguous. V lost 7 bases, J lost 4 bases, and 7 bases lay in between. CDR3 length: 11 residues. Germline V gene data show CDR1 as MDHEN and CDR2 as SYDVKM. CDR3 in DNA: TGTGCCAGCACCCCAGGCTATGGCTACACCTTC. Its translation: CASTPGYGYTF.

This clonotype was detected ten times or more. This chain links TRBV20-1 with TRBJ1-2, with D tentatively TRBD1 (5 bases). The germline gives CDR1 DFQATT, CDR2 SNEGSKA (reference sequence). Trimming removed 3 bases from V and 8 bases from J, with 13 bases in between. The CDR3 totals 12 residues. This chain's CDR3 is CSASSRGLGYTF. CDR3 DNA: TGCAGTGCTAGCTCGAGGGGCCTCGGCTACACCTTC.

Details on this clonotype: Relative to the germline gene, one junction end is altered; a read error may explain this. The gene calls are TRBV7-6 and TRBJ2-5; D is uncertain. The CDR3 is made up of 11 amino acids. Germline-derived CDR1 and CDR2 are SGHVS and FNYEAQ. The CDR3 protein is CANSPGETQYF. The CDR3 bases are TGTGCCAACAGCCCCGGGGAGACCCAGTACTTC.

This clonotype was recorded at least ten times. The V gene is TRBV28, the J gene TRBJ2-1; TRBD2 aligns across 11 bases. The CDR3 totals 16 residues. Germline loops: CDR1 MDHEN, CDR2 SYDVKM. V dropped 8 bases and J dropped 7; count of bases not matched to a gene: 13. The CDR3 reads CASSDSTRTSGNEQFF. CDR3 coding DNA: TGTGCCAGCTCCGATAGTACCCGGACTAGCGGGAATGAGCAGTTCTTC.

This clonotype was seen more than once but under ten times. CDR3 loop: CASSLYLRPNTEAFF. CDR3 bases: TGTGCCAGCAGCTTGTATCTGCGTCCGAACACTGAAGCTTTCTTT. The chain joins TRBV5-5 to TRBJ1-1, with D unresolved. V lost 1 base, J lost 1 base, and 11 bases lay in between. The CDR3 totals 15 residues. Germline V gene data show CDR1 as SGHKS and CDR2 as YYEKEE (reference sequence).

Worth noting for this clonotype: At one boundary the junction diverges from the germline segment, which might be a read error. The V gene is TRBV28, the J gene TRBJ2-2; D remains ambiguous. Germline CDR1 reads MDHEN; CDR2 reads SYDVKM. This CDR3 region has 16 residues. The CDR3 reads CASSPLGRVDTGELFF. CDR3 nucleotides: TGCGCCAGCAGCCCCTTAGGACGGGTGGACACCGGGGAGCTGTTTTTT.

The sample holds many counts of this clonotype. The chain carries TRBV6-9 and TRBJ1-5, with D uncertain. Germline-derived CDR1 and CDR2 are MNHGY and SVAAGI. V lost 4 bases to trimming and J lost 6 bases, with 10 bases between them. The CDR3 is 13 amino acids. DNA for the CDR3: TGTGCCAGCAGTTTTAAGTTTTCTCAGCCCCAGCATTTT. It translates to CASSFKFSQPQHF.

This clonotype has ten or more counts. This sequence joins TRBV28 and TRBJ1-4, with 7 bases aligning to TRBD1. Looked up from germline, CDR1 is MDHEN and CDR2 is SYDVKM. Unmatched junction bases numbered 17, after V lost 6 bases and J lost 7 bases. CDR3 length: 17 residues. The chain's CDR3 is CASSLGRGGALGEKLFF. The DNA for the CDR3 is TGTGCCAGCAGCTTGGGACGAGGGGGCGCGCTGGGTGAAAAACTGTTTTTT.

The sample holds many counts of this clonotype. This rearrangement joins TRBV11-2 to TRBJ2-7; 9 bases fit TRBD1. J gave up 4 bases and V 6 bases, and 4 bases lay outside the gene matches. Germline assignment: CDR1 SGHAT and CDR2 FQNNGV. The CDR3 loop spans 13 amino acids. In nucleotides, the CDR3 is TGTGCCAGCAGTTGGGACAGGGATTACGAGCAGTACTTC. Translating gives CASSWDRDYEQYF.

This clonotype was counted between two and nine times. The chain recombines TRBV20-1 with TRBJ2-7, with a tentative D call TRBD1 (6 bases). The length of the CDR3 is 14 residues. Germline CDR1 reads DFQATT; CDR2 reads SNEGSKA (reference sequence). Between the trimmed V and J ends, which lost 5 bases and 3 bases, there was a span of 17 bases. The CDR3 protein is CSAYRQVSDYEQYF. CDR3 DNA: TGCAGTGCTTACAGACAGGTTTCCGACTACGAGCAGTACTTC.

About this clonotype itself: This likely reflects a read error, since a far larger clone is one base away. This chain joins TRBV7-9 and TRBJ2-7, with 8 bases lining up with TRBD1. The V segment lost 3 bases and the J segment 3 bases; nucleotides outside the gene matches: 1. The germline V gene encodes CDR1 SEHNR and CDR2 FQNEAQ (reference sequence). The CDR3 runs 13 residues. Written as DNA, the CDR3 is TGTGCCAGCAGCTTGGGACAGGACTACGAGCAGTACTTC. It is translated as CASSLGQDYEQYF.

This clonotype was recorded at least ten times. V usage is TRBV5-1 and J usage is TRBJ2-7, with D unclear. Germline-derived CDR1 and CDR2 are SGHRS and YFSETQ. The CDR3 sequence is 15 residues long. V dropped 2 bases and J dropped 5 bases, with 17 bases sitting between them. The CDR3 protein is CASSLTPESQDEQYF. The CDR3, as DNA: TGCGCCAGCAGCTTAACCCCTGAGAGCCAAGACGAGCAGTACTTC. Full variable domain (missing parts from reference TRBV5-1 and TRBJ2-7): KAGVTQTPRYLIKTRGQQVTLSCSPISGHRSVSWYQQTPGQGLQFLFEYFSETQRNKGNFPGRFSGRQFSNSRSEMNVSTLELGDSALYLCASSLTPESQDEQYFGPGTRLTVT.

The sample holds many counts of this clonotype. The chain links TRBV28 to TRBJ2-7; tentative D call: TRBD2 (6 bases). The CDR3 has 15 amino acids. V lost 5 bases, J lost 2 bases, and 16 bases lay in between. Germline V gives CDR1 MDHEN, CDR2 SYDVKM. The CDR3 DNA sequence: TGTGCCAGCAGTCTACCTAACGGGGGTCCCTACGAGCAGTACTTC. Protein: CASSLPNGGPYEQYF.

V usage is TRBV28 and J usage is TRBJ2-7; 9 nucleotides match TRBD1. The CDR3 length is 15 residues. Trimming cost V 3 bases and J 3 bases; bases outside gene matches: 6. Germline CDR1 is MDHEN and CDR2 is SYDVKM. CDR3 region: CASSFRGTGSYEQYF. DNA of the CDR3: TGTGCCAGCAGTTTCCGGGGGACAGGGAGCTACGAGCAGTACTTC.

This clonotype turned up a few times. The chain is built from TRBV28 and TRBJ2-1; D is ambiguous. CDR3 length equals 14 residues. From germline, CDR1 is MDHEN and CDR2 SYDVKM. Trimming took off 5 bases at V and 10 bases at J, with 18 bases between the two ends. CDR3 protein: CASSPPLPPAEQFF. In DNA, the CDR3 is TGTGCCAGCAGTCCCCCTCTCCCCCCTGCCGAGCAGTTCTTC.

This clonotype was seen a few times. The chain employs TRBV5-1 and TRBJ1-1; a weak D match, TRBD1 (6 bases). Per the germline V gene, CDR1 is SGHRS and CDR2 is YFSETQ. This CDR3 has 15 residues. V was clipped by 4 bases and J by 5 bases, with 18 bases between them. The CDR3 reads CASSPLQGSWTEAFF. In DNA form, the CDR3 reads TGCGCCAGCAGCCCACTACAGGGCTCTTGGACTGAAGCTTTCTTT.

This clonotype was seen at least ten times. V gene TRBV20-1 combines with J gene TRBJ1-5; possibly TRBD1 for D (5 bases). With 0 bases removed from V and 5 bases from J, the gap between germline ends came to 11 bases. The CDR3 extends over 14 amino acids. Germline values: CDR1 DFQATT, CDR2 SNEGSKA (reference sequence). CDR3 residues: CSARDPGGDQPQHF. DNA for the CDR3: TGCAGTGCTAGAGACCCGGGGGGGGATCAGCCCCAGCATTTT.

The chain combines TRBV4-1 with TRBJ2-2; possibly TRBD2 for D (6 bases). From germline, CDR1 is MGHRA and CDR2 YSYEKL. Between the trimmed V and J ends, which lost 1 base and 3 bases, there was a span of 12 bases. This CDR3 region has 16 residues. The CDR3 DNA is TGCGCCAGCAGCCAAGCGGAGGGCTGGGACACCGGGGAGCTGTTTTTT. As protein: CASSQAEGWDTGELFF.